A single sample gave rise to the 2 T cell receptor beta chains below, sequenced in a study of T cell changes during pregnancy in multiple sclerosis. Profiled with immunoSEQ multiplex PCR; TCRdb holds only in-frame clones, not every one. The repertoire consists of about 36,000 clones, with nearly 95% occurring once and the leading ten covering about 0.45%. The sequencing used CD4+ T cells from peripheral blood mononuclear cells, collected in the third trimester of pregnancy. The receptors were gathered from a female donor in good health, enrolled as a control in a pregnancy study.

The V and J genes are TRBV28 and TRBJ2-5, with 7 positions matching TRBD2. The junction had 3 bases not matched to a gene; V was cut back by 5 bases and J by 6 bases. The CDR3 sequence is 12 residues long. Germline CDR1 and CDR2: MDHEN and SYDVKM. DNA for the CDR3: TGTGCCAGCAGTCCGACTAGCCAGACCCAGTACTTC. Translated, it gives CASSPTSQTQYF.

The chain joins TRBV12-5 to TRBJ2-1; D not certain. CDR1 is LGHNT, CDR2 FRNRAP, per germline. Deletions cut 2 bases from V and 9 bases from J, with 11 bases between. The CDR3 runs 13 residues. The CDR3 is CASGLSPVFEQFF. The CDR3 DNA reads as TGTGCTAGTGGTTTGTCCCCAGTTTTTGAGCAGTTCTTC.